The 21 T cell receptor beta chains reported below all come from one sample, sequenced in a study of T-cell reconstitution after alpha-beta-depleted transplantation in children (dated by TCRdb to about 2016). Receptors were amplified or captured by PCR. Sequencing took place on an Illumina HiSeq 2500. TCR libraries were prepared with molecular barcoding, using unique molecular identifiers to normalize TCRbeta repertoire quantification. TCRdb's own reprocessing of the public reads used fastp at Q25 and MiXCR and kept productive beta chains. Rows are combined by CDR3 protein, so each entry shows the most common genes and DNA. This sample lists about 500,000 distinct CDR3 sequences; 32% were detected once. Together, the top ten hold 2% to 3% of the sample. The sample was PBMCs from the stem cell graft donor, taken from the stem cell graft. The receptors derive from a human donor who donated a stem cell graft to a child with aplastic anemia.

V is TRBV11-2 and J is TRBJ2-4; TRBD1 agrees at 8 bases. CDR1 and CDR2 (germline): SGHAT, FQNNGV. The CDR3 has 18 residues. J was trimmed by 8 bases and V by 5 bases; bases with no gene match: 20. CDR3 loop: CASSPHAAGGTGGYIQYF. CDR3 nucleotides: TGTGCCAGCAGCCCTCACGCGGCAGGGGGTACAGGGGGATACATTCAGTACTTC.

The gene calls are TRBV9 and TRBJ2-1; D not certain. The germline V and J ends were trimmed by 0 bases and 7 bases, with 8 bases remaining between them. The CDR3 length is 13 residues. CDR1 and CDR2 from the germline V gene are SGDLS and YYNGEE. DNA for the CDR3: TGTGCCAGCAGCGTAGGGGCTCAGAATGAGCAGTTCTTC. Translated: CASSVGAQNEQFF.

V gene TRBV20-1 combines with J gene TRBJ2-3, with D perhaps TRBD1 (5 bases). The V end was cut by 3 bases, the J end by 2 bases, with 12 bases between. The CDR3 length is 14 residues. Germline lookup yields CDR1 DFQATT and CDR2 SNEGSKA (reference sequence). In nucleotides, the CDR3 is TGCAGTGCTAGCATAACAGGCTACACAGATACGCAGTATTTT. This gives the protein CSASITGYTDTQYF.

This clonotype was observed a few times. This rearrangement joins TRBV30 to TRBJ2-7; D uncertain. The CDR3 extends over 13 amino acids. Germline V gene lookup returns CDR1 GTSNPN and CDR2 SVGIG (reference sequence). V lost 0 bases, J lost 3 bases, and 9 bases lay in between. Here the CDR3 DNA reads TGTGCCTGGAGTGTTGGGGAACGCTACGAGCAGTACGTC. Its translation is CAWSVGERYEQYV.

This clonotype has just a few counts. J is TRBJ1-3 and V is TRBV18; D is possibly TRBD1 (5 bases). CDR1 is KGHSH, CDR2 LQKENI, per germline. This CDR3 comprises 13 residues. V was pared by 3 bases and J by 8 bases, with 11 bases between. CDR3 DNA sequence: TGTGCCAGCTCACCCCTTGACAGTTACACCATATATTTT. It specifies CASSPLDSYTIYF. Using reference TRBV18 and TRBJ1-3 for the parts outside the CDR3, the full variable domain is NAGVMQNPRHLVRRRGQEARLRCSPMKGHSHVYWYRQLPEEGLKFMVYLQKENIIDESGMPKERFSAEFPKEGPSILRIQQVVRGDSAAYFCASSPLDSYTIYFGEGSWLTVV.

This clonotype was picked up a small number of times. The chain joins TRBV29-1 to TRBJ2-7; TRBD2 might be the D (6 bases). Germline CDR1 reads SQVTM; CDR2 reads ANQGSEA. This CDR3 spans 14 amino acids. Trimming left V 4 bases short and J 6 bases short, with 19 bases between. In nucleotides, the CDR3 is TGCAGCGTTGTGAATCCTGGGCGGGGTCTCGAGCAGTACTTC. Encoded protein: CSVVNPGRGLEQYF.

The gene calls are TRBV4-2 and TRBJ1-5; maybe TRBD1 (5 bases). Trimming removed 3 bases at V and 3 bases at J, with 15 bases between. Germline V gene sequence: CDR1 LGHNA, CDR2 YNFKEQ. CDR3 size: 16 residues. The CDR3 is CASSHSTGSYNQPQHF. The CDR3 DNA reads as TGTGCCAGCAGCCATTCCACAGGATCCTACAATCAGCCCCAGCATTTT.

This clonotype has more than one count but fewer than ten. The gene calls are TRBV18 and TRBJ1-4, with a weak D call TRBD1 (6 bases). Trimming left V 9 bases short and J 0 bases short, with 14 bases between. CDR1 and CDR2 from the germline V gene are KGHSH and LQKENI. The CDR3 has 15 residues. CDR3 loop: CASQSRQATNEKLFF. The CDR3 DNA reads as TGTGCCAGTCAGTCTAGACAGGCAACTAATGAAAAACTGTTTTTT.

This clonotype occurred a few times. The CDR3 loop is CASSPDRGRNEKLFF. The DNA of the CDR3 is TGTGCCAGCAGCCCTGACAGGGGGAGGAATGAAAAACTGTTTTTT. This chain uses TRBV4-2 with TRBJ1-4; 9 bases line up with TRBD1. V shed 4 bases, J shed 5 bases, and the junction held 5 bases outside the gene matches. CDR1 is LGHNA, CDR2 YNFKEQ, per germline. CDR3 length: 15 amino acids.

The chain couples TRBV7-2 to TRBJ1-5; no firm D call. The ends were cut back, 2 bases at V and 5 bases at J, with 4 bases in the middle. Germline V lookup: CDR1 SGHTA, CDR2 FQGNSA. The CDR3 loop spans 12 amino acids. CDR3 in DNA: TGTGCCAGCAGCTTAACGGATCAGCCCCAGCATTTT. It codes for CASSLTDQPQHF.

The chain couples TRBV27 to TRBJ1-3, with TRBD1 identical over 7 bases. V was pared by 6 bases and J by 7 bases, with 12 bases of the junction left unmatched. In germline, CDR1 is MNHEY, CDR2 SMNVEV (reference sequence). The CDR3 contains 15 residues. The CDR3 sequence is CASRSLALQGNTIYF. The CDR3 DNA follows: TGTGCCAGCAGGAGTTTGGCATTACAGGGGAACACCATATATTTT.

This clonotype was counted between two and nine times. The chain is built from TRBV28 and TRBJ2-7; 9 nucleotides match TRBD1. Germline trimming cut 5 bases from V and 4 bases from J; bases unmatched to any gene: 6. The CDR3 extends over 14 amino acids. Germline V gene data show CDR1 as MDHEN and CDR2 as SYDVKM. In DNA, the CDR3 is TGTGCCAGCAGTCCCTCCGGGACAGGGTACGAGCAGTACTTC. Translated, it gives CASSPSGTGYEQYF.

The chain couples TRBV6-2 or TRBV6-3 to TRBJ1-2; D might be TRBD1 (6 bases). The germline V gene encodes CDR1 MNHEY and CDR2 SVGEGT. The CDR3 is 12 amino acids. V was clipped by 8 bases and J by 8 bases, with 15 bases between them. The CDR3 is CASLGGAVGYTF. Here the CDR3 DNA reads TGTGCCAGCCTCGGGGGCGCGGTCGGCTACACCTTC.

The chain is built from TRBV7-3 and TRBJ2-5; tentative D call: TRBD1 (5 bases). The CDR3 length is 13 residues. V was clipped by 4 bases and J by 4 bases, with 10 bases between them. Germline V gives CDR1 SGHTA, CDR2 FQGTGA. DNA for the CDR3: TGTGCCAGCAGCTCCGACAGAGCAGAGACCCAGTACTTC. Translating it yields CASSSDRAETQYF.

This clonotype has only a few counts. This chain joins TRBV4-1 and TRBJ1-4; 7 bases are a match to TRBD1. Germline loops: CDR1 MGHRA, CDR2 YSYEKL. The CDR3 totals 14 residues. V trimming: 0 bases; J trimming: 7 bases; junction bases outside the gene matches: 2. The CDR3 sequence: CASSQEQGREKLFF. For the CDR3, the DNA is TGCGCCAGCAGCCAAGAACAGGGGCGTGAAAAACTGTTTTTT.

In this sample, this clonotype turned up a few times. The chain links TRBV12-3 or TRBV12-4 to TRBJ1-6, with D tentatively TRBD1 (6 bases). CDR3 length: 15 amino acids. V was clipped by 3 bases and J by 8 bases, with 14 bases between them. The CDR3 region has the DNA TGTGCCAGCAGTTTTCGGGGGCTCCTTTATTCACCCCTCCACTTT. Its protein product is CASSFRGLLYSPLHF.

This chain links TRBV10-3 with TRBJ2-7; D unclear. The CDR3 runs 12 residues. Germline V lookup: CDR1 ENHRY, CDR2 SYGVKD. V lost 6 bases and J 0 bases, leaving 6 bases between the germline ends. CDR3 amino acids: CAISTISYEQYF. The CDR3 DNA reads TGTGCCATCAGCACTATCTCCTACGAGCAGTACTTC.

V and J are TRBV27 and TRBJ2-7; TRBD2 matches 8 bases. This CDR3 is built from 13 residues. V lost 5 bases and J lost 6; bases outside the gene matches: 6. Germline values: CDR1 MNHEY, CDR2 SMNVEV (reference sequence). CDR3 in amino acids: CASSPSSGGEQYV. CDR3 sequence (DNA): TGTGCCAGCAGTCCATCCAGCGGGGGCGAGCAGTACGTC.

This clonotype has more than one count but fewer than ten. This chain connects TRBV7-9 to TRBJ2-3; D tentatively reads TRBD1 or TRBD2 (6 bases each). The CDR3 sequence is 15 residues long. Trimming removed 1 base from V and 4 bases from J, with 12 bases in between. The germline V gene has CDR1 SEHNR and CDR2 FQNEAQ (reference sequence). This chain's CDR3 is CASSLGGRDADTQYF. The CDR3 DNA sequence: TGTGCCAGCAGCTTAGGGGGGCGGGATGCAGATACGCAGTATTTT. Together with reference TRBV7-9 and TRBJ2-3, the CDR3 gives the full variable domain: DTGVSQNPRHKITKRGQNVTFRCDPISEHNRLYWYRQTLGQGPEFLTYFQNEAQLEKSRLLSDRFSAERPKGSFSTLEIQRTEQGDSAMYLCASSLGGRDADTQYFGPGTRLTVL.

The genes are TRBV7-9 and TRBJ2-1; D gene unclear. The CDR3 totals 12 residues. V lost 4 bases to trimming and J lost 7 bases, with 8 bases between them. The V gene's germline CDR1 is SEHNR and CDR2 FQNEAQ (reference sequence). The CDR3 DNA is TGTGCCAGCAGCTCCTCGCGGAATGAGCAGTTCTTC. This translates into CASSSSRNEQFF.

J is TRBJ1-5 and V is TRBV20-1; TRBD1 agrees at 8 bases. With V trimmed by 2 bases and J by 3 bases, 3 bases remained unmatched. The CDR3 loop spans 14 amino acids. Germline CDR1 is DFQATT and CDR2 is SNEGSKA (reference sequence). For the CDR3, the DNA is TGCAGTGCTAGACGGACAGGGATCAATCAGCCCCAGCATTTT. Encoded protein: CSARRTGINQPQHF.